The 26 T cell receptor beta chains reported below all come from one sample, sequenced in a study of blood T cell repertoires in COVID-19 (dated by TCRdb to 2018 to 2020). Library preparation was by the immunoSEQ multiplex PCR assay. In its TCRdb copy, this immuneACCESS table keeps in-frame sequences only and misses some clones. Where compared with another copy, unresolved V genes explain less than half of these, and the others have no known cause. For this sample there are about 23,000 clones; around 70% appear just once. The ten most abundant clones make up 40% to 55% of the sample. The sequencing sample was made of peripheral blood. The receptor set was obtained from a woman at least 80 years old with acute or convalescent COVID-19.

The chain employs TRBV27 and TRBJ2-3, with no clear D. Looked up from germline, CDR1 is MNHEY and CDR2 is SMNVEV (reference sequence). Trimming cost V 6 bases and J 3 bases, with 16 bases left between them. The CDR3 loop spans 15 amino acids. The CDR3 spells CASRRGRRGTDTQYF. CDR3 nucleotide sequence: TGTGCCAGCAGGCGCGGCCGCCGAGGTACAGATACGCAGTATTTT.

The rearrangement links TRBV5-1 to TRBJ2-1, with D perhaps TRBD1 (6 bases). Trimming left V 4 bases short and J 4 bases short, with 12 bases between. This CDR3 is 14 amino acids long. Germline V lookup: CDR1 SGHRS, CDR2 YFSETQ. As DNA, the CDR3 is TGCGCCAGCAGCCACCGGGACACATACAATGAGCAGTTCTTC. Translated, it gives CASSHRDTYNEQFF.

The rearrangement joins TRBV12-3 or TRBV12-4 to TRBJ2-5; D ambiguous. CDR3 length: 13 amino acids. Trimming shortened V by 1 base and J by 5 bases, and 8 bases separated the two germline ends. DNA of the CDR3: TGTGCCAGCAGTTTAGGTCCCGCGGAGACCCAGTACTTC. Its translation is CASSLGPAETQYF.

Only a few counts were recorded for this clone. J is TRBJ1-6 and V is TRBV7-9, with D perhaps matching TRBD1 (5 bases). Deletions cut 10 bases from V and 2 bases from J, with 18 bases between. CDR3 length equals 16 residues. The germline V gene encodes CDR1 SEHNR and CDR2 FQNEAQ (reference sequence). CDR3 in DNA: TGTGCCACCGAGAGCCCTGGGGCTCCCTATAATTCACCCCTCCACTTT. This encodes CATESPGAPYNSPLHF.

The rearrangement joins TRBV5-5 to TRBJ2-1; D unresolved. CDR1 and CDR2 from the germline V gene are SGHKS and YYEKEE (reference sequence). Trimming took 5 bases from V and 9 from J, leaving 12 bases between them. The CDR3 contains 12 residues. Here the CDR3 DNA reads TGTGCCAGCAGATATGAGTTCGGTGAGCAGTTCTTC. It is translated as CASRYEFGEQFF.

V is TRBV6-6 and J is TRBJ1-2, with 7 positions matching TRBD1. This CDR3 spans 15 amino acids. V dropped 7 bases and J dropped 1; count of bases not matched to a gene: 9. Germline V gene lookup returns CDR1 MNHNY and CDR2 SVGAGI (reference sequence). CDR3 DNA sequence: TGTGCCAGCACTAGCCGCGGGACAGTTAACTATGGCTACACCTTC. The encoded protein is CASTSRGTVNYGYTF.

The chain couples TRBV19 to TRBJ2-2; TRBD1 agrees at 7 bases. This CDR3 has 16 residues. Germline V gene sequence: CDR1 LNHDA, CDR2 SQIVND (reference sequence). V shed 7 bases and J 0 bases; nucleotides not matched to a gene: 8. For the CDR3, the DNA is TGTGCCAGTAACCCTGGGCAGGGGGCGAACACCGGGGAGCTGTTTTTT. It is translated as CASNPGQGANTGELFF.

The CDR3 sequence is CASTPQGGYGYTF. In DNA, the CDR3 is TGTGCCAGCACTCCGCAAGGGGGCTATGGCTACACCTTC. V is TRBV2 and J is TRBJ1-2, with D perhaps matching TRBD1 (6 bases). In germline, CDR1 is SNHLY, CDR2 FYNNEI. Trimming took 7 bases from V and 4 from J, leaving 13 bases between them. The CDR3 spans 13 residues.

CDR3 in amino acids: CASGVWTGSAEAFF. CDR3 coding DNA: TGTGCCAGCGGGGTCTGGACAGGTTCCGCTGAAGCTTTCTTT. The chain uses TRBV7-9 and TRBJ1-1; the match to TRBD1 covers 7 bases. V lost 8 bases and J lost 6; bases outside the gene matches: 12. This CDR3 comprises 14 residues. Germline V lookup: CDR1 SEHNR, CDR2 FQNEAQ (reference sequence).

The J gene is TRBJ1-4, the V gene TRBV28; D may be TRBD1 (6 bases). CDR1 is MDHEN, CDR2 SYDVKM, per germline. The V gene lost 5 bases and the J gene lost 8 bases, with 18 bases spanning the gap. The CDR3 contains 15 residues. The CDR3 sequence: CASSVPGGLGEKLFF. The CDR3 nucleotides read TGTGCCAGCAGTGTCCCCGGGGGGCTCGGGGAAAAACTGTTTTTT.

The chain combines TRBV12-3 or TRBV12-4 with TRBJ2-1, with D uncertain. The CDR3 covers 13 residues. V was pared by 5 bases and J by 9 bases, with 14 bases between. CDR3 bases: TGTGCCAGCAGTCAATTGAGCTTTGGTGAGCAGTTCTTC. Translation: CASSQLSFGEQFF.

The rearrangement uses TRBV2 and TRBJ1-6; no firm D call. The CDR3 sequence is 13 residues long. Germline V CDR1 and CDR2: SNHLY, FYNNEI. Trimming stripped 3 bases from V and 7 bases from J, with 7 bases between. CDR3 in amino acids: CASSDSGNSPLHF. In nucleotides, the CDR3 is TGTGCCAGCAGTGACTCGGGGAATTCACCCCTCCACTTT.

This clone was counted a few times. The chain links TRBV6-5 to TRBJ2-7; D is undetermined. Germline V lookup: CDR1 MNHEY, CDR2 SVGAGI. The CDR3 loop spans 14 amino acids. V was pared by 5 bases and J by 0 bases, with 11 bases between. The CDR3 nucleotides are TGTGCCAGCAGTATGACACGGCACTCCTACGAGCAGTACTTC. This encodes CASSMTRHSYEQYF.

The chain uses TRBV19 and TRBJ1-3, with 9 bases that match TRBD1. CDR1 and CDR2 from the germline V gene are LNHDA and SQIVND (reference sequence). Losses at the gene ends were 6 bases for V and 2 bases for J; bases not matched to a gene: 2. The CDR3 extends over 14 amino acids. CDR3 DNA: TGTGCCAGTAGGGACAGGGGCCCTGGAAACACCATATATTTT. This codes for CASRDRGPGNTIYF.

The V call is TRBV7-2, the J call TRBJ2-5, with 13 bases aligning to TRBD2. This CDR3 is built from 16 residues. Germline loops: CDR1 SGHTA, CDR2 FQGNSA. Germline trimming cut 3 bases from V and 5 bases from J; bases unmatched to any gene: 6. The CDR3 spells CASSFGTSGVGETQYF. CDR3 DNA: TGTGCCAGCAGCTTCGGGACTAGCGGGGTGGGGGAGACCCAGTACTTC.

This clone was seen more than once but under ten times. The chain employs TRBV10-3 and TRBJ2-7, with 8 bases matching TRBD2. V lost 6 bases to trimming and J lost 4 bases; unmatched junction nucleotides: 11. This CDR3 comprises 15 residues. CDR1 ENHRY and CDR2 SYGVKD come from the germline V gene. The CDR3 region is CAIRGSLAGQYEQYF. CDR3 DNA sequence: TGTGCCATCAGAGGGAGTCTAGCGGGTCAATACGAGCAGTACTTC.

DNA for the CDR3: TGTGCCAGCAGCTTCAGGACAGGGGCGTACGAGCAGTACTTC. As protein: CASSFRTGAYEQYF. This rearrangement joins TRBV5-4 to TRBJ2-7; 9 nucleotides align to TRBD1. J gave up 4 bases and V 2 bases, and 4 bases lay outside the gene matches. CDR1 is SGHNT and CDR2 is YYREEE in the germline V gene (reference sequence). This CDR3 has 14 residues.

With respect to this clone: One end of the junction varies from germline; a read error may be responsible. The rearrangement uses TRBV19 and TRBJ1-2; 9 bases align to TRBD1. CDR1 is LNHDA and CDR2 is SQIVND in the germline V gene (reference sequence). The CDR3 length is 16 residues. For the CDR3, the DNA is TGTGCCAGCAGTAGAGACCATATGGGGACAGGGATCGGCTACACCTTC. This encodes CASSRDHMGTGIGYTF.

This clone was found once. This chain uses TRBV28 with TRBJ2-7; 9 bases fit TRBD1. Per germline, CDR1 MDHEN and CDR2 SYDVKM. Germline trimming cut 5 bases from V and 5 bases from J; bases unmatched to any gene: 16. This CDR3 region has 17 residues. CDR3 in amino acids: CASSGDRVFLKGDEQYF. The CDR3 region has the DNA TGTGCCAGCAGTGGGGACAGGGTTTTCTTAAAAGGTGACGAGCAGTACTTC.

The chain uses TRBV3-1 (or the pseudogene TRBV3-2) and TRBJ1-1; the match to TRBD1 covers 11 bases. The germline V gene encodes CDR1 LGHDT and CDR2 YNNKEL (reference sequence). The CDR3 sequence is 14 residues long. V was pared by 4 bases and J by 5 bases, with 3 bases of the junction left unmatched. The CDR3 nucleotides read TGTGCCAGCAGCCCGGGACAGGGGGAAACTGAAGCTTTCTTT. This codes for CASSPGQGETEAFF.

The chain links TRBV5-1 to TRBJ2-3; 7 positions agree with TRBD2. The V and J ends lost 1 base and 5 bases, in that order; junction bases with no gene match: 4. CDR1 is SGHRS and CDR2 is YFSETQ in the germline V gene. This CDR3 comprises 14 residues. CDR3: CASSLQGGKDTQYF. In DNA, the CDR3 is TGCGCCAGCAGCTTGCAGGGAGGGAAAGATACGCAGTATTTT.

The rearrangement uses TRBV5-5 and TRBJ2-7; 8 bases line up with TRBD1. This CDR3 contains 13 residues. Trimming took 4 bases from V and 7 from J; bases not matched to a gene: 7. Germline CDR1 SGHKS, CDR2 YYEKEE (reference sequence). CDR3 sequence reads: CASSLLTGGEQYF. The DNA for the CDR3 is TGTGCCAGCAGCCTCCTTACAGGGGGTGAGCAGTACTTC.

The J gene is TRBJ2-1, the V gene TRBV4-3; D uncertain. Germline V gives CDR1 LGHNA, CDR2 YSLEER. The CDR3 runs 13 residues. V dropped 1 base and J dropped 9 bases, with 10 bases sitting between them. The CDR3 sequence is CASSQARQVEQFF. CDR3 DNA sequence: TGCGCCAGCAGCCAAGCACGGCAGGTTGAGCAGTTCTTC.

This rearrangement joins TRBV10-3 to TRBJ2-3; possible D gene TRBD1, 5 bases. Per the germline V gene, CDR1 is ENHRY and CDR2 is SYGVKD. V was clipped by 3 bases and J by 3 bases, with 19 bases between them. The CDR3 sequence is 17 residues long. As DNA, the CDR3 is TGTGCCATCAGTGACCCCGGTCTAGGGCAGGGAACAGATACGCAGTATTTT. This translates into CAISDPGLGQGTDTQYF.

This clone was observed a handful of times. The V and J genes are TRBV2 and TRBJ1-2; the D gene is possibly TRBD1 (5 bases). V gave up 0 bases and J gave up 3 bases, with 11 bases separating them. The CDR3 covers 15 residues. Germline values: CDR1 SNHLY, CDR2 FYNNEI. The CDR3, as DNA: TGTGCCAGCAGTGAAGCGCCGGGGGTAGACTATGGCTACACCTTC. It is translated as CASSEAPGVDYGYTF.

The rearrangement joins TRBV12-5 to TRBJ1-5; D is ambiguous. CDR1 and CDR2 from the germline V gene are LGHNT and FRNRAP. V dropped 1 base and J dropped 6 bases, with 4 bases sitting between them. The CDR3 has 12 amino acids. CDR3 sequence (DNA): TGTGCTAGTGGTTTGGCTCGTCAGCCCCAGCATTTT. Amino acid sequence: CASGLARQPQHF.